Listed below are T cell receptor beta chains from one sample, sequenced in a study of blood T cells in healthy people across ages. TCRdb re-analysed the 5' RACE reads in MiXCR, keeping a single row per CDR3 protein. Of around 850,000 distinct CDR3 sequences listed, about 36% were seen once; the top ten hold about an eighth. The sample comprised blood. The receptors here all came from a man aged 18 to 30 in good health. CDR3s include the opening cysteine and the closing phenylalanine or tryptophan. A D gene is named only where the DNA matches it firmly. Size tells how often a clone was seen (once, few, many) or the class of an expanded clone, and some rows leave it out.

TRBD1	TRBV6-5	.	TRBJ1-6	TGTGCCAGCAGTCCGGGACAGTATAATTCACCCCTCCACTTT	CASSPGQYNSPLHF
.	TRBV12-3/TRBV12-4	.	TRBJ2-1	TGTGCCAGCAGTTTGGAGGGCCGGGTTAATGAGCAGTTCTTC	CASSLEGRVNEQFF
.	TRBV9	.	TRBJ2-2	TGTGCCAGCAGCGTCTCCCCAGGGGACCGGGAGCTGTTTTTT	CASSVSPGDRELFF
TRBD2	TRBV27	.	TRBJ2-5	TGTGCCAGCAGTTTTTTAGGGCGGGGGGAGCAGTACTTC	CASSFLGRGEQYF
.	TRBV24-1	few	TRBJ2-1	TGTGCCACCAGTGGTACAAACTACAATGAGCAGTTCTTC	CATSGTNYNEQFF
.	TRBV6-2/TRBV6-3	.	TRBJ1-1	TGTGCCAGCAGTCGCCACAGGGACCAAGCCACTGAAGCTTTCTTT	CASSRHRDQATEAFF
.	TRBV6-5	.	TRBJ1-5	TGTGCCAGCAGTTACTCGGGGGTCAATCAGCCCCAGCATTTT	CASSYSGVNQPQHF
TRBD1	TRBV28	.	TRBJ1-1	TGTGCCAGCAGTTCCTCAGGGGGACTTGAAGCTTTCTTT	CASSSSGGLEAFF
.	TRBV24-1	few	TRBJ1-4	TGTGTCACCAGTGGAAACCGGGACGGTGGTAATGAAAAACTGTTTTTT	CVTSGNRDGGNEKLFF
.	TRBV12-3/TRBV12-4	many	TRBJ2-7	TGTGCCAGCAGTTTTACCCAGGGAGCCGAGCAGTACTTC	CASSFTQGAEQYF
.	TRBV11-1	.	TRBJ2-1	TGTGCCAGCAGCGTAGTGGGCGGGTACAATGAGCAGTTCTTC	CASSVVGGYNEQFF
TRBD1	TRBV28	.	TRBJ1-1	TGTGCCAGCAGTCGCCCAGACAGGGGACACACTGAAGCTTTCTTT	CASSRPDRGHTEAFF
TRBD1	TRBV20-1	once	TRBJ2-7	TGCAGTGCTAATGACAGGGTGTCCTACGAGCAGTACTTC	CSANDRVSYEQYF
.	TRBV5-1	few	TRBJ2-1	TGCGCCAGCAGCCCAGGACCTCCTACTAATGAGCAGTTCTTC	CASSPGPPTNEQFF
.	TRBV5-1	.	TRBJ1-1	TGCGCCAGCAGCTTCAAACGACAGGAGACGATGAACACTGAAGCTTTCTTT	CASSFKRQETMNTEAFF
TRBD2	TRBV20-1	.	TRBJ2-1	TGCAGTGGACGGGGGGGGTCTTACAATGGGCAGTTCTTC	CSGRGGSYNGQFF